This T cell receptor (beta chain) emerged from a study of blood T cell repertoires in COVID-19. Study details: Italy, Spain and the United States were the sources of the convalescent and acute COVID-19 samples.

V lost 6 bases and J lost 0, with 8 bases in between. Germline V CDR1 and CDR2: SQVTM, ANQGSEA. This CDR3 is built from 12 residues. The table came from immunoSEQ multiplex PCR; TCRdb's copy has only in-frame clones and leaves some out. The sample records 150,000 to 160,000 clones, 70% to 85% being singletons. The source is a woman in her forties or fifties with acute or convalescent COVID-19. The chain joins TRBV29-1 to TRBJ2-5; D may be TRBD2 (6 bases). Specimen: peripheral blood. The CDR3 coding sequence is TGCAGCGTCGGACTAAACCAAGAGACCCAGTACTTC. Amino acid sequence: CSVGLNQETQYF. Drawing the rest from reference TRBV29-1 and TRBJ2-5, the complete variable domain is SAVISQKPSRDICQRGTSLTIQCQVDSQVTMMFWYRQQPGQSLTLIATANQGSEATYESGFVIDKFPISRPNLTFSTLTVSNMSPEDSSIYLCSVGLNQETQYFGPGTRLLVL.